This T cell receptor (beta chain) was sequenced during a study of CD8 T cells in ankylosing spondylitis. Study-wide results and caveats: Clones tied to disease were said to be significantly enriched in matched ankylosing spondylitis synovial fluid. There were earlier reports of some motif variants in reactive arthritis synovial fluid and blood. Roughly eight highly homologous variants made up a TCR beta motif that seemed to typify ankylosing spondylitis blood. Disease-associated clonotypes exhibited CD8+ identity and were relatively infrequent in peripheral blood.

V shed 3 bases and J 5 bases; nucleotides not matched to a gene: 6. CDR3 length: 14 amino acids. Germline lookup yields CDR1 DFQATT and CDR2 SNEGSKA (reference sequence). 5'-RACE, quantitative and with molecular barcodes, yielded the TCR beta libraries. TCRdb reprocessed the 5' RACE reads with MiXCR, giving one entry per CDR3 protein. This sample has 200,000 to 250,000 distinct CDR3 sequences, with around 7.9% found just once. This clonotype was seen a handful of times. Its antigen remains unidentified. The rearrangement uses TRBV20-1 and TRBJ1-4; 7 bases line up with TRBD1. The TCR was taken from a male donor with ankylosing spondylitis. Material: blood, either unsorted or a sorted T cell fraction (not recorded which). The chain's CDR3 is CSARGGTANEKLFF. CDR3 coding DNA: TGCAGTGCTAGGGGGGGGACAGCGAATGAAAAACTGTTTTTT.